The T cell receptor beta chain under discussion was sequenced for a study of CXCR3-negative and CXCR3-positive naive CD8 T cells. General study results and limits: TRBV-TRBJ usage was similar across naive CXCR3 subsets but distinct in memory cells. TRB CDR3s of CXCR3-positive naive cells were more hydrophobic than those of CXCR3-negative naive cells. Whereas both naive subsets had comparably high diversity, memory CD8+ cells had much lower diversity. Across naive subsets, surface CD5 expression was comparable, and TCR strength was inferred from properties of the TRB CDR3.

The authors gated naive CD8+ T cells as CD45RO-CCR7+CD27+CD95-. Germline CDR1 SEHNR, CDR2 FQNEAQ (reference sequence). This CDR3 has 14 amino acids. Libraries were UMI-labeled 5' RACE TRB cDNA. TCRdb reanalyzed the 5' RACE reads, giving one entry per CDR3 protein sequence and no DNA. This sample's clone table lists about 150,000 distinct CDR3 sequences. As regards this clonotype: Its specificity is unknown.

The clonotype comes from a human donor in good health. Some clones in this sample may be carry-over from other donors' samples. Sequencing was performed on naive CXCR3+ CD8+ T cells from blood. Subset noted: CD45RO-CCR7+CD27+CD95- naive CD8+ T cells expressing CXCR3 (TNR3+). V is TRBV7-9 and J is TRBJ2-7. Here the CDR3 reads CASSLDEAGREQYF.